Listed here are 18 T cell receptor beta chains from one sample, sequenced in a study of T cell responses to AZD1222 COVID-19 vaccine. Produced via immunoSEQ multiplex PCR; TCRdb's table is partial and in-frame only. The sample gives roughly 150,000 clones, 70% to 90% of which show up once; approximately 3% is in the top ten. Sequencing used peripheral blood, obtained 28 days after the second AZD1222 dose. The receptors derive from an adult who received the AZD1222 COVID-19 vaccine.

CDR3 sequence: CASSSGPTYGYTF. The CDR3 DNA sequence: TGTGCCAGCAGCTCAGGGCCTACCTATGGCTACACCTTC. This rearrangement joins TRBV25-1 to TRBJ1-2; TRBD1 is a possible D gene (5 bases). Trimming stripped 6 bases from V and 4 bases from J, with 12 bases between. The CDR3 covers 13 residues. CDR1 is MGHDK, CDR2 SYGVNS, per germline.

The rearrangement uses TRBV5-1 and TRBJ1-1, with D possibly matching TRBD1 (5 bases). Germline V gene data show CDR1 as SGHRS and CDR2 as YFSETQ. The CDR3 sequence is 14 residues long. Trimming left V 0 bases short and J 4 bases short, with 10 bases between. Written as DNA, the CDR3 is TGCGCCAGCAGCTTGGAGTTCGGGGCCACTGAAGCTTTCTTT. This gives the protein CASSLEFGATEAFF.

V is TRBV3-1 (or the pseudogene TRBV3-2) and J is TRBJ2-5; D is unresolved. V was pared by 3 bases and J by 3 bases, with 5 bases between. The germline gives CDR1 LGHDT, CDR2 YNNKEL (reference sequence). CDR3 length equals 12 residues. The CDR3 sequence: CASSQMEETQYF. The CDR3 nucleotides are TGTGCCAGCAGCCAGATGGAAGAGACCCAGTACTTC.

The V and J genes are TRBV28 and TRBJ1-5; tentatively, D is TRBD1 (6 bases). The CDR3 sequence is 16 residues long. Trimming took off 3 bases at V and 9 bases at J, with 21 bases between the two ends. Looked up from germline, CDR1 is MDHEN and CDR2 is SYDVKM. The CDR3: CASSLPPGFGGRPQHF. The CDR3 DNA reads as TGTGCCAGCAGTTTGCCCCCCGGATTTGGGGGGCGGCCCCAGCATTTT.

The chain links TRBV28 to TRBJ1-1, with D possibly TRBD1 on 6 matching bases. The CDR3 sequence is 13 residues long. Between the trimmed V and J ends, which lost 5 bases and 3 bases, there was a span of 10 bases. Germline lookup yields CDR1 MDHEN and CDR2 SYDVKM. The CDR3 region has the DNA TGTGCCAGCAGTACAGGGATCTACACTGAAGCTTTCTTT. Protein product: CASSTGIYTEAFF.

The CDR3 DNA is TGTGCCAGCAGTGAAAGGTATCCGAGTAGCGGGTGGGGGACCGAGCAGTACTTC. Amino acids: CASSERYPSSGWGTEQYF. This sequence joins TRBV6-1 and TRBJ2-7; TRBD2 matches 7 bases. The junction had 19 bases not matched to a gene; V was cut back by 2 bases and J by 6 bases. The germline V gene has CDR1 MNHNS and CDR2 SASEGT. CDR3 length: 18 residues.

The chain links TRBV6-2 or TRBV6-3 to TRBJ2-3; D is unresolved. CDR3 length equals 15 residues. V lost 6 bases to trimming and J lost 5 bases, with 18 bases between them. Germline V gives CDR1 MNHEY, CDR2 SVGEGT. CDR3 in amino acids: CASSSQSLLRDTQYF. CDR3 DNA: TGTGCCAGCAGCTCCCAGTCCTTATTGAGAGATACGCAGTATTTT.

The rearrangement joins TRBV19 to TRBJ2-1; 7 nucleotides align to TRBD2. Germline CDR1 and CDR2: LNHDA and SQIVND (reference sequence). V shed 7 bases, J shed 9 bases, and the junction held 6 bases outside the gene matches. The CDR3 is 12 amino acids. The CDR3, as DNA: TGTGCCAGTACCGAGACGGGAGGTGAGCAGTTCTTC. Encoded protein: CASTETGGEQFF.

This clone has only a few counts. V gene TRBV11-2 combines with J gene TRBJ2-7, with D maybe TRBD1 (5 bases). V shed 1 base and J shed 0 bases, with 10 bases lying between them. CDR1 SGHAT and CDR2 FQNNGV come from the germline V gene. The CDR3 runs to 15 residues. The CDR3 bases are TGTGCCAGCAGCTTAGTGATGGACAACTCCTACGAGCAGTACTTC. Translated, it gives CASSLVMDNSYEQYF.

The V and J genes are TRBV10-3 and TRBJ1-6; possible D gene TRBD1, 5 bases. Trimming took off 5 bases at V and 7 bases at J, with 12 bases between the two ends. The CDR3 has 14 amino acids. Per the germline V gene, CDR1 is ENHRY and CDR2 is SYGVKD. For the CDR3, the DNA is TGTGCCATCAGTCGGGACGCGGGGAATTCACCCCTCCACTTT. Translated, it gives CAISRDAGNSPLHF.

The chain employs TRBV5-5 and TRBJ2-3; D is ambiguous. The CDR3 length is 14 residues. In germline, CDR1 is SGHKS, CDR2 YYEKEE (reference sequence). Trimming took 0 bases from V and 2 from J, leaving 7 bases between them. The chain's CDR3 is CASSLDSSTDTQYF. Here the CDR3 DNA reads TGTGCCAGCAGCTTGGACAGCTCCACAGATACGCAGTATTTT.

This clone was recorded a few times. The chain is built from TRBV28 and TRBJ1-2; D is unresolved. The CDR3 sequence is 15 residues long. Per the germline V gene, CDR1 is MDHEN and CDR2 is SYDVKM. V shed 7 bases and J shed 2 bases, with 17 bases lying between them. CDR3 bases: TGTGCCAGCACCCGTCGTTACAGAGTAAACTATGGCTACACCTTC. Protein sequence: CASTRRYRVNYGYTF.

V gene TRBV7-2 combines with J gene TRBJ1-2; the D gene is possibly TRBD1 (5 bases). There are 13 residues in the CDR3. Germline CDR1 reads SGHTA; CDR2 reads FQGNSA. The V end lost 3 bases, the J end lost 8 bases, and 13 bases lay between the germline ends. CDR3 nucleotide sequence: TGTGCCAGCAGCTTCTTCAGGGATGCAGGCTACACCTTC. It yields the protein CASSFFRDAGYTF.

With regard to this clone: Given the absence of the conserved phenylalanine or tryptophan at the CDR3 end, a read error is likely. No DNA is shown, since the ends of the CDR3 on it are uncertain; the CDR3 is the one TCRdb lists. The chain combines TRBV5-6 with TRBJ2-7; TRBD1 is the table's D call and was not checked against the DNA. The CDR3 adds up to 11 amino acids, both ends counted. Germline V gene sequence: CDR1 SGHDT, CDR2 YYEEEE. CDR3 sequence reads: CASSSRDTQNY.

The V and J genes are TRBV5-1 and TRBJ1-3; no clear D gene. Germline-derived CDR1 and CDR2 are SGHRS and YFSETQ. The CDR3 runs 15 residues. V was cut by 1 base and J by 0 bases, with 8 bases left in between. In nucleotides, the CDR3 is TGCGCCAGCAGCTTGAACACCGTCTCTGGAAACACCATATATTTT. Amino acids: CASSLNTVSGNTIYF.

The chain combines TRBV29-1 with TRBJ2-1; 8 bases align to TRBD2. The V gene end was trimmed by 6 bases and the J gene end by 10 bases; junction bases not matched to a gene: 14. The CDR3 contains 14 residues. The germline V gene has CDR1 SQVTM and CDR2 ANQGSEA. The CDR3 region is CSVNGGGPFDEQFF. DNA for the CDR3: TGCAGCGTCAACGGGGGGGGGCCCTTCGACGAGCAGTTCTTC.

The chain has TRBV5-6 and TRBJ1-6; D is unresolved. The CDR3 extends over 14 amino acids. V was cut by 4 bases and J by 0 bases, with 5 bases left in between. Germline CDR1 and CDR2: SGHDT and YYEEEE. For the CDR3, the DNA is TGTGCCAGCAGCCTTAGCTCCTATAATTCACCCCTCCACTTT. Encoded protein: CASSLSSYNSPLHF. Full variable domain (remainder filled in from reference TRBV5-6 and TRBJ1-6): DAGVTQSPTHLIKTRGQQVTLRCSPKSGHDTVSWYQQALGQGPQFIFQYYEEEERQRGNFPDRFSGHQFPNYSSELNVNALLLGDSALYLCASSLSSYNSPLHFGNGTRLTVT.

The V and J genes are TRBV11-2 and TRBJ1-1, with D possibly TRBD1 on 5 matching bases. Germline assignment: CDR1 SGHAT and CDR2 FQNNGV. The CDR3 is 13 amino acids. V gave up 3 bases and J gave up 4 bases, with 9 bases separating them. The CDR3 loop is CASSFQGRTEAFF. CDR3 nucleotide sequence: TGTGCCAGCAGCTTTCAGGGACGCACTGAAGCTTTCTTT.